This T cell receptor beta chain was observed in a study of regulatory T cells in long-lasting Graves disease. The study, taken as a whole, reports: Comparison showed that persistent patients shared more public clonotypes (roughly 2,700) than new patients (approximately 1,000). The study found TRBV28, TRBJ1-2 and TRBJ2-5 favored in persistent disease. Peripheral blood, not thyroid tissue, was the sole material studied.

With iRepertoire HTBI primers and Arm-PCR of CDR3 regions, TCR beta libraries were built. MiXCR was run by TCRdb on the multiplex PCR reads, yielding one entry per CDR3 protein. Of over 300,000 distinct CDR3 sequences listed, 15% to 18% are singletons. This clonotype has a count of ten or more. Antigen: not known. As to time point: newly diagnosed GD, antithyroid drugs for less than 3 months. Following extraction of RNA from PBMCs, that RNA was used to make the TCR library. The patients were enrolled through endocrinology in Xi'an, China. Germline CDR1 reads MNHEY; CDR2 reads SMNVEV (reference sequence). The CDR3 extends over 15 amino acids. V lost 7 bases, J lost 6 bases, and 19 bases lay in between.

The sample consisted of peripheral blood mononuclear cells (PBMCs), taken at new diagnosis, from a patient treated with antithyroid drugs. This TCR came from a female donor with Graves disease. This sequence joins TRBV27 and TRBJ2-1, with D tentatively TRBD1 or TRBD2 (5 bases each). The DNA of the CDR3 is TGTGCCAGCACCGAAGGGGCTAGCAGACGCAATGAGCAGTTCTTC. It encodes CASTEGASRRNEQFF.